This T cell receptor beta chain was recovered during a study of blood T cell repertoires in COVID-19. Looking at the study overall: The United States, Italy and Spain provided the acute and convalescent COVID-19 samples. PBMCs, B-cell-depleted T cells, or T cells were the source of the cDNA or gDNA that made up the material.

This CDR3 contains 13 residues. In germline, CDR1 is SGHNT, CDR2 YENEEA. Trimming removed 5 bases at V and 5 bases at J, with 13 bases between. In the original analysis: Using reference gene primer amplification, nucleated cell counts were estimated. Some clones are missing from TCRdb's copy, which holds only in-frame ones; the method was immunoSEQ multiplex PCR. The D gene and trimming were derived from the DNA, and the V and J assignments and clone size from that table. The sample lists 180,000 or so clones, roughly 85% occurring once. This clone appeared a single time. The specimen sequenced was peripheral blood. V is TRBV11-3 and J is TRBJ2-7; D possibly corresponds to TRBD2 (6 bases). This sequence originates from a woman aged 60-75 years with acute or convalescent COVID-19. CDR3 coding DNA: TGTGCCAGCAGCCGCAATTGGGGGGACGAGCAGTACTTC. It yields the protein CASSRNWGDEQYF. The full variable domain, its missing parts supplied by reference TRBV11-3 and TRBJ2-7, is EAGVVQSPRYKIIEKKQPVAFWCNPISGHNTLYWYLQNLGQGPELLIRYENEEAVDDSQLPKDRFSAERLKGVDSTLKIQPAELGDSAVYLCASSRNWGDEQYFGPGTRLTVT.